This is a list of T cell receptor beta chains from one sample in a study of blood T cell repertoires in COVID-19. Some clones are missing from TCRdb's copy, which holds only in-frame ones; the method was immunoSEQ multiplex PCR. The data hold about 220,000 clones, with approximately 83% observed a single time. The material sequenced was peripheral blood. The receptors were gathered from a woman aged 25 to 39 who had recovered from COVID-19. Both conserved end residues are part of each CDR3. The D gene is left open where the match is weak. A clone size is listed for some rows: how often the clone was seen (once, few, many), or a class if it is expanded.

v_call: TRBV9; d_call: TRBD2; clone_size: once; j_call: TRBJ2-3; cdr3_aa: CASSGRGESTDTQYF; cdr3_nt: TGTGCCAGCAGCGGCCGGGGGGAGAGCACAGATACGCAGTATTTT
v_call: TRBV6-4; d_call: TRBD1; clone_size: -; j_call: TRBJ1-2; cdr3_aa: CASRPRTGGPAANGYTF; cdr3_nt: TGTGCCAGCAGGCCACGGACAGGGGGCCCAGCGGCAAATGGCTACACCTTC
v_call: TRBV6-1; d_call: -; clone_size: -; j_call: TRBJ2-7; cdr3_aa: CASSEANGSYEQYF; cdr3_nt: TGTGCCAGCAGTGAAGCAAACGGCTCCTACGAGCAGTACTTC
v_call: TRBV7-8; d_call: -; clone_size: -; j_call: TRBJ1-5; cdr3_aa: CASSFQGNQPQHF; cdr3_nt: TGTGCCAGCAGCTTTCAGGGGAATCAGCCCCAGCATTTT
v_call: TRBV10-3; d_call: TRBD1; clone_size: -; j_call: TRBJ2-3; cdr3_aa: CAIKSGQGTDTQYF; cdr3_nt: TGTGCCATCAAATCGGGACAGGGTACAGATACGCAGTATTTT
v_call: TRBV28; d_call: TRBD1; clone_size: -; j_call: TRBJ2-7; cdr3_aa: CASRRPGQGGYEQYF; cdr3_nt: TGTGCCAGCAGACGGCCGGGACAGGGGGGCTACGAGCAGTACTTC
v_call: TRBV7-3; d_call: TRBD2; clone_size: -; j_call: TRBJ2-1; cdr3_aa: CASSVWVAGGYNEQFF; cdr3_nt: TGTGCCAGCAGCGTTTGGGTAGCGGGAGGCTACAATGAGCAGTTCTTC
v_call: TRBV6-1; d_call: TRBD2; clone_size: -; j_call: TRBJ2-3; cdr3_aa: CASSVLAGGSTDTQYF; cdr3_nt: TGTGCCAGCAGTGTCCTAGCGGGAGGGAGCACAGATACGCAGTATTTT
v_call: TRBV11-2; d_call: -; clone_size: -; j_call: TRBJ2-6; cdr3_aa: CASSSQRTGNSGANVLTF; cdr3_nt: TGTGCCAGCAGCTCCCAGCGGACCGGGAATTCGGGGGCCAACGTCCTGACTTTC
v_call: TRBV7-9; d_call: TRBD1; clone_size: -; j_call: TRBJ1-1; cdr3_aa: CASSPPTGIGTEAFF; cdr3_nt: TGTGCCAGCAGCCCTCCGACAGGGATAGGGACTGAAGCTTTCTTT
v_call: TRBV9; d_call: TRBD1; clone_size: -; j_call: TRBJ1-2; cdr3_aa: CASSVTPSGQFYGYTF; cdr3_nt: TGTGCCAGCAGCGTAACCCCGTCGGGACAGTTCTATGGCTACACCTTC
v_call: TRBV5-1; d_call: TRBD1; clone_size: -; j_call: TRBJ2-3; cdr3_aa: CASSSRDRSTDTQYF; cdr3_nt: TGCGCCAGCAGCTCACGGGACAGGTCCACAGATACGCAGTATTTT
v_call: TRBV15; d_call: -; clone_size: -; j_call: TRBJ1-2; cdr3_aa: CATSRAPTKHNGFDGYTF; cdr3_nt: TGTGCCACCAGCAGGGCCCCAACCAAACATAACGGGTTTGATGGCTACACCTTC
v_call: TRBV7-3; d_call: TRBD1; clone_size: -; j_call: TRBJ1-5; cdr3_aa: CASSSYDRGGQPQHF; cdr3_nt: TGTGCCAGCAGCTCCTACGACAGGGGCGGTCAGCCCCAGCATTTT
v_call: TRBV14; d_call: -; clone_size: -; j_call: TRBJ1-5; cdr3_aa: CASSLSTAYSNQPQHF; cdr3_nt: TGTGCCAGCAGCCTCAGTACAGCCTATAGCAATCAGCCCCAGCATTTT
v_call: TRBV11-3; d_call: -; clone_size: -; j_call: TRBJ2-5; cdr3_aa: CASSRGETQYF; cdr3_nt: TGTGCCAGCAGCAGAGGGGAGACCCAGTACTTC
v_call: TRBV5-1; d_call: -; clone_size: few; j_call: TRBJ2-1; cdr3_aa: CASSLGQVGSNEQFF; cdr3_nt: TGCGCCAGCAGCTTGGGACAGGTTGGGAGCAATGAGCAGTTCTTC
v_call: TRBV5-1; d_call: TRBD1; clone_size: -; j_call: TRBJ1-3; cdr3_aa: CASSLAGQGDTIYF; cdr3_nt: TGCGCCAGCAGCTTGGCTGGACAGGGGGACACCATATATTTT
v_call: TRBV9; d_call: TRBD1; clone_size: -; j_call: TRBJ1-2; cdr3_aa: CASSVPVQGAVGYTF; cdr3_nt: TGTGCCAGCAGCGTACCCGTACAGGGGGCGGTTGGCTACACCTTC
v_call: TRBV24-1; d_call: -; clone_size: -; j_call: TRBJ1-1; cdr3_aa: CATSDSGRGRTEAFF; cdr3_nt: TGTGCCACCAGTGATTCGGGACGGGGGAGGACTGAAGCTTTCTTT
v_call: TRBV2; d_call: -; clone_size: -; j_call: TRBJ2-7; cdr3_aa: CASSPQTGAGIEQYF; cdr3_nt: TGTGCCAGCAGCCCCCAGACTGGGGCGGGGATCGAGCAGTACTTC
v_call: TRBV5-1; d_call: TRBD1; clone_size: -; j_call: TRBJ1-2; cdr3_aa: CASTLGQGAFSYGYTF; cdr3_nt: TGCGCCAGCACCCTCGGACAGGGGGCCTTCAGTTATGGCTACACCTTC
v_call: TRBV28; d_call: TRBD1; clone_size: -; j_call: TRBJ1-4; cdr3_aa: CASSETGNEKLFF; cdr3_nt: TGTGCCAGCAGTGAGACAGGGAATGAAAAACTGTTTTTT
v_call: TRBV11-2; d_call: -; clone_size: -; j_call: TRBJ1-2; cdr3_aa: CASSLVFQSAGLYYGYTF; cdr3_nt: TGTGCCAGCAGCTTAGTGTTTCAGAGCGCGGGGCTTTACTATGGCTACACCTTC
v_call: TRBV21-1; d_call: -; clone_size: -; j_call: TRBJ2-7; cdr3_aa: CASSKGRSSYEQYF; cdr3_nt: TGTGCCAGCAGCAAGGGTCGGAGCTCCTACGAGCAGTACTTC
v_call: TRBV30; d_call: TRBD1; clone_size: -; j_call: TRBJ2-7; cdr3_aa: CAWSAWTGREQYF; cdr3_nt: TGTGCCTGGAGTGCTTGGACAGGGAGGGAGCAGTACTTC
v_call: TRBV28; d_call: -; clone_size: -; j_call: TRBJ2-7; cdr3_aa: CATRSYEQYF; cdr3_nt: TGTGCCACCCGTTCCTACGAGCAGTACTTC
v_call: TRBV28; d_call: -; clone_size: -; j_call: TRBJ2-7; cdr3_aa: CASSLLWASSYEQYF; cdr3_nt: TGTGCCAGCAGTTTACTCTGGGCGAGCTCCTACGAGCAGTACTTC
v_call: TRBV2; d_call: -; clone_size: few; j_call: TRBJ2-7; cdr3_aa: CASTGIIDEQYF; cdr3_nt: TGTGCCAGCACAGGGATTATCGACGAGCAGTACTTC
v_call: TRBV4-1; d_call: -; clone_size: -; j_call: TRBJ2-4; cdr3_aa: CASSQVFAGAKNIQYF; cdr3_nt: TGCGCCAGCAGCCAAGTATTTGCGGGAGCCAAAAACATTCAGTACTTC
v_call: TRBV30; d_call: -; clone_size: -; j_call: TRBJ1-5; cdr3_aa: CAWSPTNSRYQPQHF; cdr3_nt: TGTGCCTGGAGTCCGACGAACAGCCGTTATCAGCCCCAGCATTTT
v_call: TRBV9; d_call: -; clone_size: -; j_call: TRBJ1-4; cdr3_aa: CASSTLAGDRKLFF; cdr3_nt: TGTGCCAGCAGCACCCTGGCGGGGGATAGAAAACTGTTTTTT
v_call: TRBV7-3; d_call: -; clone_size: -; j_call: TRBJ2-2; cdr3_aa: CASSISGLHTGELFF; cdr3_nt: TGTGCCAGCAGCATATCGGGACTTCACACCGGGGAGCTGTTTTTT
v_call: TRBV25-1; d_call: -; clone_size: -; j_call: TRBJ2-1; cdr3_aa: CASSLLDSSYNEQFF; cdr3_nt: TGTGCCAGCAGTCTGCTAGACAGTTCCTACAATGAGCAGTTCTTC
v_call: TRBV5-1; d_call: TRBD1; clone_size: -; j_call: TRBJ2-7; cdr3_aa: CASSLGIDRVSEQYF; cdr3_nt: TGCGCCAGCAGCTTGGGGATAGACAGGGTATCCGAGCAGTACTTC
v_call: TRBV6-4; d_call: -; clone_size: once; j_call: TRBJ1-6; cdr3_aa: CASSDSRDGHSPLHF; cdr3_nt: TGTGCCAGCAGTGACTCCCGGGATGGTCATTCACCCCTCCACTTT
v_call: TRBV7-9; d_call: TRBD2; clone_size: -; j_call: TRBJ2-4; cdr3_aa: CASSLGTSGNIQYF; cdr3_nt: TGTGCCAGCAGCTTAGGGACTAGCGGAAACATTCAGTACTTC
v_call: TRBV24-1; d_call: -; clone_size: -; j_call: TRBJ2-3; cdr3_aa: CATSSNRGTDTQYF; cdr3_nt: TGTGCCACCAGTTCGAACAGGGGCACAGATACGCAGTATTTT
v_call: TRBV6-6; d_call: -; clone_size: -; j_call: TRBJ1-1; cdr3_aa: CASTSGGEAFF; cdr3_nt: TGTGCCAGCACTTCAGGAGGCGAAGCTTTCTTT
v_call: TRBV10-2; d_call: -; clone_size: -; j_call: TRBJ1-1; cdr3_aa: CASGGTEAFF; cdr3_nt: TGCGCCAGCGGGGGGACTGAAGCTTTCTTT
v_call: TRBV29-1; d_call: -; clone_size: few; j_call: TRBJ1-1; cdr3_aa: CSVGASHTEAFF; cdr3_nt: TGCAGCGTTGGAGCGAGCCACACTGAAGCTTTCTTT
v_call: TRBV11-3; d_call: -; clone_size: many; j_call: TRBJ2-2; cdr3_aa: CASSARGHTGELFF; cdr3_nt: TGTGCCAGCAGCGCGCGCGGGCACACCGGGGAGCTGTTTTTT
v_call: TRBV5-1; d_call: -; clone_size: -; j_call: TRBJ1-6; cdr3_aa: CASSLGQPNSPLHF; cdr3_nt: TGCGCCAGCAGCTTGGGACAGCCGAATTCACCCCTCCACTTT
v_call: TRBV7-2; d_call: TRBD1; clone_size: -; j_call: TRBJ2-7; cdr3_aa: CASSPRQGPYEQYF; cdr3_nt: TGTGCCAGCAGCCCCAGACAGGGGCCCTACGAGCAGTACTTC
v_call: TRBV3-1/TRBV3-2; d_call: -; clone_size: -; j_call: TRBJ2-2; cdr3_aa: CASRLLESGELFF; cdr3_nt: TGTGCCAGCAGGCTTCTAGAGTCTGGGGAGCTGTTTTTT
v_call: TRBV10-3; d_call: TRBD1; clone_size: few; j_call: TRBJ1-6; cdr3_aa: CAITGGTGSDSPLHF; cdr3_nt: TGTGCCATCACCGGAGGGACAGGGTCGGATTCACCCCTCCACTTT
v_call: TRBV5-6; d_call: -; clone_size: -; j_call: TRBJ1-1; cdr3_aa: CASSFSQSTEAFF; cdr3_nt: TGTGCCAGCTCCTTTTCACAGAGCACTGAAGCTTTCTTT
v_call: TRBV28; d_call: TRBD1; clone_size: -; j_call: TRBJ2-7; cdr3_aa: CASSSGQGISEQYF; cdr3_nt: TGTGCCAGCAGCTCGGGACAGGGGATCTCCGAGCAGTACTTC